This entry lists 20 T cell receptor beta chains sequenced from one sample in a study of beta chain features in type 1 diabetes. What was sequenced were expressed TCRB transcripts, since all of the isolated RNA had been reverse transcribed. This table comes from immunoSEQ multiplex PCR, and its TCRdb copy is limited to in-frame clones, with some not included. Counted here are about 900,000 clones, roughly 16% occurring once; the ten biggest clones make up roughly 0.025%. The sequenced sample consisted of naive CD4+ T cells from blood. The source is a woman between 18 and 29 years old in good health.

This clone turned up a few times. This chain connects TRBV4-3 to TRBJ1-3; D is uncertain. V lost 0 bases and J 0 bases, leaving 12 bases between the germline ends. This CDR3 comprises 17 residues. Germline V lookup: CDR1 LGHNA, CDR2 YSLEER. CDR3 residues: CASSQEANSRSGNTIYF. The CDR3 nucleotides read TGCGCCAGCAGCCAAGAGGCCAACAGCCGCTCTGGAAACACCATATATTTT.

The gene calls are TRBV2 and TRBJ2-1; 9 nucleotides agree with TRBD1. The junction had 8 bases not matched to a gene; V was cut back by 8 bases and J by 6 bases. The CDR3 is 14 residues long. CDR1 is SNHLY and CDR2 is FYNNEI in the germline V gene. The CDR3 here is CASLPGQGVNEQFF. CDR3 DNA sequence: TGTGCCAGCCTGCCGGGACAGGGTGTCAATGAGCAGTTCTTC. The complete variable domain, with remaining parts taken from reference TRBV2 and TRBJ2-1, reads EPEVTQTPSHQVTQMGQEVILRCVPISNHLYFYWYRQILGQKVEFLVSFYNNEISEKSEIFDDQFSVERPDGSNFTLKIRSTKLEDSAMYFCASLPGQGVNEQFFGPGTRLTVL.

The rearrangement links TRBV7-9 to TRBJ2-3; possibly TRBD1 for D (6 bases). The germline V gene encodes CDR1 SEHNR and CDR2 FQNEAQ (reference sequence). V was pared by 5 bases and J by 4 bases, with 13 bases between. CDR3 size: 14 residues. As DNA, the CDR3 is TGTGCCAGCAGCATAACAGGGAGCCCAGATACGCAGTATTTT. Amino acids: CASSITGSPDTQYF. The variable domain in full, with the rest retrieved from reference TRBV7-9 and TRBJ2-3, is DTGVSQNPRHKITKRGQNVTFRCDPISEHNRLYWYRQTLGQGPEFLTYFQNEAQLEKSRLLSDRFSAERPKGSFSTLEIQRTEQGDSAMYLCASSITGSPDTQYFGPGTRLTVL.

A few counts support this clone. This chain uses TRBV19 with TRBJ2-1; TRBD2 aligns across 10 bases. This CDR3 has 15 residues. The germline V gene encodes CDR1 LNHDA and CDR2 SQIVND (reference sequence). Trimming removed 2 bases from V and 9 bases from J; junction bases left unmatched: 7. The CDR3 sequence is CASSISSSGGLEQFF. In DNA form, the CDR3 reads TGTGCCAGTAGTATATCGTCTAGCGGGGGACTTGAGCAGTTCTTC.

This clone was detected only a few times. The V gene is TRBV29-1, the J gene TRBJ1-5, with D perhaps matching TRBD1 (5 bases). V was cut by 8 bases and J by 3 bases, with 14 bases left in between. The V gene's germline CDR1 is SQVTM and CDR2 ANQGSEA. The CDR3 is made up of 13 amino acids. The chain's CDR3 is CSSGDSPNQPQHF. The CDR3 region has the DNA TGCAGCTCAGGAGACAGCCCCAATCAGCCCCAGCATTTT.

This clone has a handful of counts. This rearrangement joins TRBV7-3 to TRBJ2-3, with 14 positions matching TRBD2. Trimming at V came to 2 bases and at J to 9 bases, leaving 7 bases not matched to a gene. In germline, CDR1 is SGHTA, CDR2 FQGTGA. The CDR3 is 16 residues long. CDR3 bases: TGTGCCAGCAGCTTATCGGGACTAGCGGGAGAGGACACGCAGTATTTT. This translates into CASSLSGLAGEDTQYF.

This clone has a handful of counts. The chain employs TRBV10-3 and TRBJ2-3; D gene unclear. V lost 2 bases and J 0 bases, leaving 15 bases between the germline ends. Germline loops: CDR1 ENHRY, CDR2 SYGVKD. CDR3 length equals 17 residues. The chain's CDR3 is CAISEGIPLSSTDTQYF. CDR3 DNA sequence: TGTGCCATCAGTGAGGGAATCCCACTATCTAGCACAGATACGCAGTATTTT.

The genes are TRBV6-6 and TRBJ2-5, with TRBD1 identical over 7 bases. The CDR3 length is 13 residues. Germline V gene sequence: CDR1 MNHNY, CDR2 SVGAGI (reference sequence). Trimming cost V 5 bases and J 6 bases; bases outside gene matches: 6. The CDR3, as DNA: TGTGCCAGCAGTGGAGGACAGGATAAGACCCAGTACTTC. Translated, it gives CASSGGQDKTQYF.

A few counts support this clone. The chain carries TRBV6-6 and TRBJ1-1, with D hard to call. In germline, CDR1 is MNHNY, CDR2 SVGAGI (reference sequence). This CDR3 spans 13 amino acids. With 7 bases removed from V and 1 base from J, the gap between germline ends came to 10 bases. The CDR3: CASITSGNTEAFF. The CDR3 DNA is TGTGCCAGCATTACGTCAGGGAACACTGAAGCTTTCTTT.

V and J are TRBV28 and TRBJ2-7; D might be TRBD2 (5 bases). The CDR3 spans 16 residues. Per the germline V gene, CDR1 is MDHEN and CDR2 is SYDVKM. V lost 3 bases and J lost 2, with 17 bases in between. The CDR3 spells CASSFPGQLRAYEQYF. In DNA form, the CDR3 reads TGTGCCAGCAGTTTCCCCGGCCAGCTGAGGGCCTACGAGCAGTACTTC.

The rearrangement joins TRBV28 to TRBJ1-1, with 7 bases that match TRBD1. Germline V gene data show CDR1 as MDHEN and CDR2 as SYDVKM. CDR3 size: 13 residues. V lost 6 bases and J lost 10; bases outside the gene matches: 11. The CDR3 DNA reads as TGTGCCAGCAGAAAAAGACAGGGTTCTAGAGCTTTCTTT. It encodes CASRKRQGSRAFF. The full variable domain, completed using reference TRBV28 and TRBJ1-1, is DVKVTQSSRYLVKRTGEKVFLECVQDMDHENMFWYRQDPGLGLRLIYFSYDVKMKEKGDIPEGYSVSREKKERFSLILESASTNQTSMYLCASRKRQGSRAFFGQGTRLTVV.

This rearrangement joins TRBV29-1 to TRBJ2-7; 8 bases align to TRBD1. In germline, CDR1 is SQVTM, CDR2 ANQGSEA. CDR3 length: 13 amino acids. The ends lost 6 bases at V and 6 bases at J; junction bases unmatched: 10. The DNA for the CDR3 is TGCAGCGTGCGGGACAGGTCAATTTCCGAGCAGTACTTC. Translated: CSVRDRSISEQYF.

This clone was observed a handful of times. This chain uses TRBV11-2 with TRBJ2-1, with D perhaps TRBD1 or TRBD2 (6 bases each). Trimming took 7 bases from V and 7 from J, leaving 17 bases between them. Germline values: CDR1 SGHAT, CDR2 FQNNGV. There are 14 residues in the CDR3. CDR3 loop: CASNQDRTINEQFF. The CDR3 DNA reads as TGTGCCAGCAACCAAGACAGGACTATTAATGAGCAGTTCTTC.

A remark on this clone: One end of the junction fails to match germline, which may point to a read error. The rearrangement uses TRBV7-2 and TRBJ2-3; D gene uncertain. The germline V gene has CDR1 SGHTA and CDR2 FQGNSA. The CDR3 consists of 12 residues. The CDR3 coding sequence is TGTGCCAGCAGCTTAGTATTCGGTGTTCGAAATTTT. Translation: CASSLVFGVRNF.

This clone was seen a few times. The chain is built from TRBV28 and TRBJ1-1; D may be TRBD1 (6 bases). Between the trimmed V and J ends, which lost 2 bases and 1 base, there was a span of 8 bases. This CDR3 has 14 amino acids. Per germline, CDR1 MDHEN and CDR2 SYDVKM. Written as DNA, the CDR3 is TGTGCCAGCAGTTTAGGGACAAAGAACACTGAAGCTTTCTTT. Translation gives CASSLGTKNTEAFF.

The V and J genes are TRBV7-3 and TRBJ2-1, with a possible D match to TRBD2 (6 bases). V lost 3 bases to trimming and J lost 0 bases, with 21 bases between them. Germline V gives CDR1 SGHTA, CDR2 FQGTGA. This CDR3 has 19 amino acids. CDR3 nucleotides: TGTGCCAGCAGCTTCCTCGGAGGGCCCCCTCGCTACTCCTACAATGAGCAGTTCTTC. Translating gives CASSFLGGPPRYSYNEQFF. The whole variable domain, filled in from reference TRBV7-3 and TRBJ2-1, reads GAGVSQTPSNKVTEKGKYVELRCDPISGHTALYWYRQSLGQGPEFLIYFQGTGAADDSGLPNDRFFAVRPEGSVSTLKIQRTERGDSAVYLCASSFLGGPPRYSYNEQFFGPGTRLTVL.

Notes on this clone: The identical CDR3 is also encoded by other nucleotide sequences in the sample. V usage is TRBV18 and J usage is TRBJ1-5; D gene ambiguous. Germline values: CDR1 KGHSH, CDR2 LQKENI. Trimming cost V 4 bases and J 3 bases, with 7 bases left between them. The CDR3 has 13 residues. The chain's CDR3 is CASSQGNNQPQHF. In DNA form, the CDR3 reads TGTGCCAGCTCACAGGGAAACAATCAGCCCCAGCATTTT.

This clone came up once. CDR3 protein: CASHYNGELFF. CDR3 bases: TGTGCCAGCCATTATAACGGGGAGCTGTTTTTT. This chain joins TRBV6-1 and TRBJ2-2; no clear D. The germline gives CDR1 MNHNS, CDR2 SASEGT. CDR3 length: 11 amino acids. V gave up 8 bases and J gave up 7 bases, with 8 bases separating them.

The chain has TRBV7-9 and TRBJ1-5; D is undetermined. The germline V gene has CDR1 SEHNR and CDR2 FQNEAQ (reference sequence). The CDR3 is 13 amino acids. V lost 0 bases, J lost 6 bases, and 6 bases lay in between. The CDR3 DNA reads as TGTGCCAGCAGCTTAGCAGAGACTCAGCCCCAGCATTTT. It codes for CASSLAETQPQHF.

With regard to this clone: Other DNA sequences in this specimen translate into the identical CDR3. This rearrangement joins TRBV11-3 to TRBJ2-1; D uncertain. Germline V lookup: CDR1 SGHNT, CDR2 YENEEA. The CDR3 loop spans 12 amino acids. The V end lost 3 bases, the J end lost 3 bases, and 3 bases lay between the germline ends. The CDR3 sequence is CASSFSYNEQFF. CDR3 coding DNA: TGTGCCAGCAGCTTTAGCTACAATGAGCAGTTCTTC.